The sample holds one count of the clone carrying this TCR beta chain. The data derive from a study of blood T cell repertoires in COVID-19. Trimming removed 3 bases from V and 6 bases from J, with 11 bases in between. CDR3 length equals 13 residues. From germline, CDR1 is SGHAT and CDR2 FQDESV (reference sequence). Original processing notes: Estimates of nucleated cell counts were drawn from the amplification of reference gene primers. Repertoires were generated with immunoSEQ multiplex PCR, while TCRdb's copy carries only in-frame clones and drops some. V and J calls and clone size are copied from that table; D and trimming were computed from the DNA. The table includes a few hundred thousand clones, more than 70% detected once.

Material: peripheral blood. The origin of this receptor is a woman between 45 and 60 years old who had recovered from COVID-19. The rearrangement uses TRBV11-1 and TRBJ1-2; D possibly corresponds to TRBD1 (5 bases). The CDR3 nucleotides read TGTGCCAGCAGCTTCCGGGGACTCGATGGCTACACCTTC. Translated: CASSFRGLDGYTF.